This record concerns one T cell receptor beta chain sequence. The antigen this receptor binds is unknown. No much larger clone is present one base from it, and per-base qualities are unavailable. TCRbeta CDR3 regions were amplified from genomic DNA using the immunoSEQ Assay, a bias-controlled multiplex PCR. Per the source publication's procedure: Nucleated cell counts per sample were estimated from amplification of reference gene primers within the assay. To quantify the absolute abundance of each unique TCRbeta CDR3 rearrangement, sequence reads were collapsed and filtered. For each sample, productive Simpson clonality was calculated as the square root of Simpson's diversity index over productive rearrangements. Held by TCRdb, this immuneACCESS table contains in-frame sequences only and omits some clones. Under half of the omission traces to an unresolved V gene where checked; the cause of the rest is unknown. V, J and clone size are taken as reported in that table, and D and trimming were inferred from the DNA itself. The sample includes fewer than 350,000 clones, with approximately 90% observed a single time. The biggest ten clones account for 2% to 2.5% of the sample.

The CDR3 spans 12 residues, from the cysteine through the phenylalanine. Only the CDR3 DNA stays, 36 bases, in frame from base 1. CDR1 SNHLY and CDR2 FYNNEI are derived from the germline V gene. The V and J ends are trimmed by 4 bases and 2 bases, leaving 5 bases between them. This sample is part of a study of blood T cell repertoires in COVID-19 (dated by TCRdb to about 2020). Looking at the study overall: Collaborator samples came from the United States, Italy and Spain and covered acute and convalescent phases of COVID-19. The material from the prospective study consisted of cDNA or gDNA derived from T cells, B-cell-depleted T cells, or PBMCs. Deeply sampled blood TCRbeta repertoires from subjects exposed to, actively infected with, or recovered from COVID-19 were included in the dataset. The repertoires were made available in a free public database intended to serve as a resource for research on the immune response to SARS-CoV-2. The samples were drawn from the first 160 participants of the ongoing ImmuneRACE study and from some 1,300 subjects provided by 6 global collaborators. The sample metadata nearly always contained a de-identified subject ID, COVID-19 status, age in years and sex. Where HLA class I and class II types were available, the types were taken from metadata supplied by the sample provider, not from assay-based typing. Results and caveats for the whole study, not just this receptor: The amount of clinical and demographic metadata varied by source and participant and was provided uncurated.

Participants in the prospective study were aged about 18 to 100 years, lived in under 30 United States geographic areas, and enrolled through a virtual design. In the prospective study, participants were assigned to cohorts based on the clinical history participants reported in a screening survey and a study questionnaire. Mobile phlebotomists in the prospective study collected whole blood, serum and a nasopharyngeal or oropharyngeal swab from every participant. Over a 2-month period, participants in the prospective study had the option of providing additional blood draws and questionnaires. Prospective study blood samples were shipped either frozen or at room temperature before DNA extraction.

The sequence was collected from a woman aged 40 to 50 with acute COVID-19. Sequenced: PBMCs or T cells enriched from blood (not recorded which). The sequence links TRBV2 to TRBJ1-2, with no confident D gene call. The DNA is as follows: TGTGCCAGCAGTGGCGCGAACTATGGCTACACCTTC. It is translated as CASSGANYGYTF.